Described below is a single T cell receptor beta chain sequence and its context. The data are from a study of STAT5B mutations in CD4+ large granular lymphocyte leukemia. Data came from immunoSEQ multiplex PCR; TCRdb stores just in-frame clones and leaves some out. The table has some 29,000 clones, approximately 80% seen once; the top ten hold roughly 6.2%. The CDR3 contains 14 residues. V lost 4 bases to trimming and J lost 4 bases, with 11 bases between them. Germline V lookup: CDR1 SGDLS, CDR2 YYNGEE. This chain connects TRBV9 to TRBJ2-2; maybe TRBD1 (6 bases). The clonotype comes from a human donor in good health. Sequenced sample: CD4+ T cells from blood buffy coats. CDR3 loop: CASSPIQGTGELFF. Here the CDR3 DNA reads TGTGCCAGCAGCCCAATACAGGGCACCGGGGAGCTGTTTTTT.